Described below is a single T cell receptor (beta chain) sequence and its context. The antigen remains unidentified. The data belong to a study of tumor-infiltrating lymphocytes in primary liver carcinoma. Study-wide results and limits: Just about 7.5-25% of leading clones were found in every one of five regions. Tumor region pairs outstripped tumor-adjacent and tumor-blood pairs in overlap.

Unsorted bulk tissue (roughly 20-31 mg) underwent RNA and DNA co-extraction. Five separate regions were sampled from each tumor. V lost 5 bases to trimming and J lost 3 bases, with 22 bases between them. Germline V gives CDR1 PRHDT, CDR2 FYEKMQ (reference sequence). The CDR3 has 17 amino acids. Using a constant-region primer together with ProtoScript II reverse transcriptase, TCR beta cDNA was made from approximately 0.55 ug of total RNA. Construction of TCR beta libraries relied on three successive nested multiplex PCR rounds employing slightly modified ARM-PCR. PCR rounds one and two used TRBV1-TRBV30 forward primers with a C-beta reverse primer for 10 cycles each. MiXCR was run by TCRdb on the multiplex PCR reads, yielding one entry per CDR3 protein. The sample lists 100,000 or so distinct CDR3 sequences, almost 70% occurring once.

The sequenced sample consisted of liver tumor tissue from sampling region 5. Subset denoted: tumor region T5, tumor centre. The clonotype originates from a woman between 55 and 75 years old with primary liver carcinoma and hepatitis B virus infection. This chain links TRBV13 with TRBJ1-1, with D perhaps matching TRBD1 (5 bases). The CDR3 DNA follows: TGTGCCAGCAGCCCCGTGCCAGACGGGGGAGGTTACACTGAAGCTTTCTTT. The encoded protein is CASSPVPDGGGYTEAFF.